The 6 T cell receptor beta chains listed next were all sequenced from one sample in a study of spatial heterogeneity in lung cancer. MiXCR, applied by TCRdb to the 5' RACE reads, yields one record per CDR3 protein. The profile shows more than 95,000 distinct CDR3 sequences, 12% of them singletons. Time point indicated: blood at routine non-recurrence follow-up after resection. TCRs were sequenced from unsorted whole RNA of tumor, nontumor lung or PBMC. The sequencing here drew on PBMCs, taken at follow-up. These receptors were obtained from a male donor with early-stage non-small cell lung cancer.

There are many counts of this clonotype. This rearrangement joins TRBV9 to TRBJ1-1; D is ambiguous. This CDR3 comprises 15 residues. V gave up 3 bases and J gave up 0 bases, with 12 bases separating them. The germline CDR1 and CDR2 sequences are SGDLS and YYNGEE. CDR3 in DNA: TGTGCCAGCAGCGCGGAGACGGGAATGAACACTGAAGCTTTCTTT. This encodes CASSAETGMNTEAFF. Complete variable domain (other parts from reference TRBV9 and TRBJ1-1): DSGVTQTPKHLITATGQRVTLRCSPRSGDLSVYWYQQSLDQGLQFLIQYYNGEERAKGNILERFSAQQFPDLHSELNLSSLELGDSALYFCASSAETGMNTEAFFGQGTRLTVV.

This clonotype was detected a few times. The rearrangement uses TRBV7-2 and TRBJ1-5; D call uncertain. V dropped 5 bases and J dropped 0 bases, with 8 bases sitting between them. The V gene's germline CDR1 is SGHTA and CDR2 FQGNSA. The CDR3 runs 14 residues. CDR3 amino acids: CASSPSYSNQPQHF. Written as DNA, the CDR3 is TGTGCCAGCAGCCCGAGTTATAGCAATCAGCCCCAGCATTTT.

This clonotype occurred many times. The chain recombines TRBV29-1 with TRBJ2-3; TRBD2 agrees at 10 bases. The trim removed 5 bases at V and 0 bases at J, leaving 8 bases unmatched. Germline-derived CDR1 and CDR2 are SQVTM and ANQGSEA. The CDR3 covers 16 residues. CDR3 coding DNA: TGCAGCGTTCCCTCAACTAGCGGGGCCAGCACAGATACGCAGTATTTT. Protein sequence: CSVPSTSGASTDTQYF.

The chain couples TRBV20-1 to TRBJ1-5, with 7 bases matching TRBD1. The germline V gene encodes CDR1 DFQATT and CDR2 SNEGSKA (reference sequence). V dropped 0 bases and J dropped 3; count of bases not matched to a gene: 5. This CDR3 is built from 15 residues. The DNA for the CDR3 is TGCAGTGCTAGAGATCGAGACAGGGCCAATCAGCCCCAGCATTTT. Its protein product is CSARDRDRANQPQHF.

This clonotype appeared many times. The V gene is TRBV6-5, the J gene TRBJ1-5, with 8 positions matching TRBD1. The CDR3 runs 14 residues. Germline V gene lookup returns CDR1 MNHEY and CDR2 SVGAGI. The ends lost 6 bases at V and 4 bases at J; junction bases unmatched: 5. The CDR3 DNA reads TGTGCCAGCAGGACAGGGGACGGGAATCAGCCCCAGCATTTT. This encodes CASRTGDGNQPQHF.

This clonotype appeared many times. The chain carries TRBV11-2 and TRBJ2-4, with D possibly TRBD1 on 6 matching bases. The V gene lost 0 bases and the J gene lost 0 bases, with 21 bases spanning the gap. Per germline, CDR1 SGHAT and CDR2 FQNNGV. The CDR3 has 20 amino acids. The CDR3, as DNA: TGTGCCAGCAGCTTAGAGGGCTTGGGCCAAAACAGGGTAGCCAAAAACATTCAGTACTTC. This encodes CASSLEGLGQNRVAKNIQYF.